The clone carrying this T cell receptor (beta chain) came up a few times. Antigen: not known. These data are taken from a study of T cell responses to AZD1222 COVID-19 vaccine. Points from the study as a whole: Clonal diversity was possibly underestimated, and white British individuals and females predominated among donors. Following two doses of AZD1222, Spike-specific TCR breadth and depth rose.

TCRdb's table, derived via immunoSEQ multiplex PCR, lists solely in-frame clones and lacks some. The profile shows over 100,000 clones, 85% to 90% of them singletons. Germline loops: CDR1 SGHTA, CDR2 FQGNSA. This CDR3 contains 12 residues. Unmatched junction bases numbered 3, after V lost 1 base and J lost 13 bases. The TCR comes from an adult in good health. Sequenced material: peripheral blood, taken on day 0 of AZD1222 vaccination. The chain uses TRBV7-2 and TRBJ1-5, with 8 bases identical to TRBD1. CDR3 residues: CASSLGDRLQHF. In nucleotides, the CDR3 is TGTGCCAGCAGCTTAGGGGACAGGCTGCAGCATTTT.